This T cell receptor (beta chain) emerged from a study of metastatic and nonmetastatic thyroid tumors. Whole-study context: The comparison covered peripheral blood and tumor or nodule tissue in malignant and benign thyroid patients.

The trim removed 0 bases at V and 5 bases at J, leaving 5 bases unmatched. Germline V gene data show CDR1 as SGHNT and CDR2 as YYREEE (reference sequence). The CDR3 totals 17 residues. The authors' processing: Construction of a distant-metastasis classifier for papillary thyroid cancer relied on CDR3 differences across clinicopathological groups. TCRdb re-called the PCR reads via MiXCR. TCRdb, not the original authors, processed these V and J calls. The sample includes some 36,000 clones, roughly 15% seen only once; the top ten take around 6.6%. None of the patients had undergone any treatment ahead of thyroid surgery.

The gene calls are TRBV5-4 and TRBJ2-7; 16 nucleotides align to TRBD2. The receptor was isolated from a male donor with papillary thyroid cancer or a benign thyroid nodule (not recorded which). Some clones in this sample may be carry-over from other donors' samples. Input material: blood. The CDR3 nucleotides are TGTGCCAGCAGCTTGGAGGGACTAGCGGGAGGGTCCAACGAGCAGTACTTC. It yields the protein CASSLEGLAGGSNEQYF.